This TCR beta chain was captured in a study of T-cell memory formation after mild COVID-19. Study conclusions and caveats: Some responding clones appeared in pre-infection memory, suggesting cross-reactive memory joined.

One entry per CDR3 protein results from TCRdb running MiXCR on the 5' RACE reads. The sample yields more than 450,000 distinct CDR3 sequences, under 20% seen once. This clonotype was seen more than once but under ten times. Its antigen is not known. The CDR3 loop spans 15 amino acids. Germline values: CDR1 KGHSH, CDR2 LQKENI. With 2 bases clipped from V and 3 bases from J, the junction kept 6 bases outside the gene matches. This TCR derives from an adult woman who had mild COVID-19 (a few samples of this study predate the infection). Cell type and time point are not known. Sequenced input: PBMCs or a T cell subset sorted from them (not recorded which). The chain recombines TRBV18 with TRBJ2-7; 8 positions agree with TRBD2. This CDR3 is CASSPDPAGVYEQYF. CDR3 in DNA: TGTGCCAGCTCACCAGATCCAGCGGGAGTCTACGAGCAGTACTTC.